This T cell receptor beta chain was captured in a study of CD8 T cells in ankylosing spondylitis. In the case of this clonotype: The antigen remains undetermined.

By quantitative 5'-RACE with molecular barcodes, the TCR beta libraries were made. TCRdb re-called the 5' RACE reads with MiXCR, one entry per CDR3 protein. The sample contains around 30,000 distinct CDR3 sequences, 13% to 15% of which appear only once. The CDR3 consists of 13 residues. V lost 5 bases and J lost 3, with 13 bases in between. The V gene's germline CDR1 is DFQATT and CDR2 SNEGSKA (reference sequence). Study-level results: In ankylosing spondylitis patients, matched synovial fluid reportedly showed significant enrichment of disease-linked clones.

The specimen was blood. This receptor was taken from a male donor with ankylosing spondylitis or in good health (not recorded which). This chain uses TRBV20-1 with TRBJ2-5; D not certain. The CDR3 protein is CSALGPVKETQYF. The CDR3 DNA reads as TGCAGTGCTCTAGGGCCAGTTAAAGAGACCCAGTACTTC.